This TCR beta chain was profiled in a study of monozygotic twins with inflammatory bowel disease. Broader study findings: Patients got different immunosuppressive treatments, which may have made their repertoires more variable.

About this clonotype: Antigen: not known.

Germline CDR1 reads SQVTM; CDR2 reads ANQGSEA. This CDR3 region has 12 residues. Template switching introduced UMIs that contain a 6-nucleotide sample barcode. With the 5' RACE reads reprocessed, TCRdb shows one record per CDR3 protein and no DNA. The sample shows about 350,000 distinct CDR3 sequences, and around 2% sits with its ten largest clones. The V gene is TRBV29-1, the J gene TRBJ2-7. Sequencing input: blood. The receptor's source is a human donor with ulcerative colitis or Crohn's disease, or a healthy co-twin of an affected twin (not recorded which). CDR3 residues: CSGAGSRDEQYF.